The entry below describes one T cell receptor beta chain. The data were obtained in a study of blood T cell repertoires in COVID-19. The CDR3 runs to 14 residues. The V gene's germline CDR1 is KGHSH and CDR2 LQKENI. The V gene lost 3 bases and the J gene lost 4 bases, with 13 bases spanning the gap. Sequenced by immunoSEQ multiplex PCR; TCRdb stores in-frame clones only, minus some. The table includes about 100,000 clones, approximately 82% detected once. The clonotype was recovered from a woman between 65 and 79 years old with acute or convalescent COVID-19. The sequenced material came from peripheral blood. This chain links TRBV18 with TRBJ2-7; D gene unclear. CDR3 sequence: CASSPATYPYEQYF. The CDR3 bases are TGTGCCAGCTCACCCGCTACCTACCCTTACGAGCAGTACTTC.